This T cell receptor (beta chain) emerged from a study of T cells after yellow fever vaccination. Only a few counts were recorded for this clonotype. TCRdb passed the 5' RACE reads through MiXCR, listing each CDR3 protein once. Among 200,000 to 300,000 distinct CDR3 sequences listed, approximately 6.8% were seen once. Sample: CD4+ T cells sorted from PBMCs, taken on the day of the yellow fever booster vaccination. The sequence was obtained from a young man who received the YFV17D yellow fever vaccine.

CDR3 DNA: TGTGCCAGCTCCCCTCGGGAGCCCGGTCGCCGAGAGACCCAGTACTTC. This sequence encodes CASSPREPGRRETQYF. J is TRBJ2-5 and V is TRBV18, with D possibly being TRBD2 (6 bases). V was clipped by 6 bases and J by 4 bases, with 21 bases between them. This CDR3 is built from 16 residues. Germline CDR1 is KGHSH and CDR2 is LQKENI.